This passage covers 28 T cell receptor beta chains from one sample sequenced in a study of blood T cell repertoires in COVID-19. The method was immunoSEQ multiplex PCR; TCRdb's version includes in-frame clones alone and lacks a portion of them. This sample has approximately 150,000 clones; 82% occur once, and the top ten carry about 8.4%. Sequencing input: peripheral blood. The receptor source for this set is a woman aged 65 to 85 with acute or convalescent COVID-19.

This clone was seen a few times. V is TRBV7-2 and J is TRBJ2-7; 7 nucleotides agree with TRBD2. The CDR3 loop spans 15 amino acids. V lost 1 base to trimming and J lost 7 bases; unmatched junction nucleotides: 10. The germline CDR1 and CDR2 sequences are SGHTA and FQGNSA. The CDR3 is CASSLERGLLAEQYF. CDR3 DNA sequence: TGTGCCAGCAGCTTAGAGCGGGGACTCCTGGCTGAGCAGTACTTC.

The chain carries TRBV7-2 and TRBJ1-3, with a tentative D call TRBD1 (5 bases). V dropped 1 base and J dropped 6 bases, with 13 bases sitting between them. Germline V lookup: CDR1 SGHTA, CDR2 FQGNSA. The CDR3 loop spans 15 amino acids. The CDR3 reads CASSLDWAGLNTIYF. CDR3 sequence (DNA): TGTGCCAGCAGCTTAGACTGGGCAGGGTTAAACACCATATATTTT.

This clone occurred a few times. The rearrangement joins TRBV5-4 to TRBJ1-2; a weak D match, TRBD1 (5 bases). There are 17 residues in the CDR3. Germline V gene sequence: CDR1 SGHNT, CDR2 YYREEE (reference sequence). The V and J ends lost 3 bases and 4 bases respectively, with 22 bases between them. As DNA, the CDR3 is TGTGCCAGCAGCTGGGGCCCTGGGGCCTCGAAGTTCTATGGCTACACCTTC. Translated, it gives CASSWGPGASKFYGYTF.

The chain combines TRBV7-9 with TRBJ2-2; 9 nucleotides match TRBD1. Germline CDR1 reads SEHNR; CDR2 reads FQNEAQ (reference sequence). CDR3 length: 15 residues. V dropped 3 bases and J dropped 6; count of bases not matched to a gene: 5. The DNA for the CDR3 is TGTGCCAGCAGCTTCGGGACAGGGTGGGCCGGGGAGCTGTTTTTT. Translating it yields CASSFGTGWAGELFF.

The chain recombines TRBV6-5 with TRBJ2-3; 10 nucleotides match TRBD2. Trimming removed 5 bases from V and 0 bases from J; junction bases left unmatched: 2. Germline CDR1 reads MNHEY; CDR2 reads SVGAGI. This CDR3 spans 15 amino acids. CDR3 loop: CASSTSGASTDTQYF. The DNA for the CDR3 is TGTGCCAGCAGTACTAGCGGGGCTAGCACAGATACGCAGTATTTT.

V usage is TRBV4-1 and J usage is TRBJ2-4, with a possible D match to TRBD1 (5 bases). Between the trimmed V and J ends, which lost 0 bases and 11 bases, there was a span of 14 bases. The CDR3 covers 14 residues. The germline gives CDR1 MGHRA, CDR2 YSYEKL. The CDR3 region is CASSQERDSDVQYF. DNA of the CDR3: TGCGCCAGCAGCCAAGAAAGAGACAGCGACGTTCAGTACTTC.

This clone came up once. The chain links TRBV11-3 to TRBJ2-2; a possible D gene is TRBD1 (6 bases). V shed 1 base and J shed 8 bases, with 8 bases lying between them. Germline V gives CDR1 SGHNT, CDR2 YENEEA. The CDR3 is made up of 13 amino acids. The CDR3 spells CASSLGGTGELFF. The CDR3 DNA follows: TGTGCCAGCAGCTTAGGGGGGACAGGGGAGCTGTTTTTT.

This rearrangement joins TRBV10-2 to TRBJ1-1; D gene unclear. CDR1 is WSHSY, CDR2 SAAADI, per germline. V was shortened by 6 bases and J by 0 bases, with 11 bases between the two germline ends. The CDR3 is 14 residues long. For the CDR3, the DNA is TGCGCCAGCAGCGGCCGACAAATGAACACTGAAGCTTTCTTT. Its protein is CASSGRQMNTEAFF.

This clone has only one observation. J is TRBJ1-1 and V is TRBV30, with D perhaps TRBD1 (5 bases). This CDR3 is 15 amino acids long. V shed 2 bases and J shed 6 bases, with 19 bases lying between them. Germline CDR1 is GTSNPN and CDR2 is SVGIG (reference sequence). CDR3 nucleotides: TGTGCCTGGAGTCAAGCGGCGGGGCGCATCGCTGAAGCTTTCTTT. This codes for CAWSQAAGRIAEAFF.

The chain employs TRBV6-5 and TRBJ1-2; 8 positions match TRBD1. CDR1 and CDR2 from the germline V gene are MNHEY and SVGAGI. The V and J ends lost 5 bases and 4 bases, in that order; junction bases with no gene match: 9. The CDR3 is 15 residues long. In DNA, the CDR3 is TGTGCCAGCAGTAACGGCCCAGGGGGCACCTATGGCTACACCTTC. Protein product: CASSNGPGGTYGYTF.

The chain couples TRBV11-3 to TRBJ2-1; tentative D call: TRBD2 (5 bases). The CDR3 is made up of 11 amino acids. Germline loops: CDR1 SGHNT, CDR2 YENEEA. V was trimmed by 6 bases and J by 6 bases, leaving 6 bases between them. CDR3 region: CASSTSNEQFF. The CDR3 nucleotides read TGTGCCAGCAGTACTAGCAATGAGCAGTTCTTC.

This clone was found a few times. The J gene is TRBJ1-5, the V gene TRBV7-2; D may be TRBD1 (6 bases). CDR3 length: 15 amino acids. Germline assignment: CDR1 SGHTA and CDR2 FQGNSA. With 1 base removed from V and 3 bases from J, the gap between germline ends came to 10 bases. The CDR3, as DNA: TGTGCCAGCAGCTTAGGACAGGCGCTCAATCAGCCCCAGCATTTT. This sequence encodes CASSLGQALNQPQHF.

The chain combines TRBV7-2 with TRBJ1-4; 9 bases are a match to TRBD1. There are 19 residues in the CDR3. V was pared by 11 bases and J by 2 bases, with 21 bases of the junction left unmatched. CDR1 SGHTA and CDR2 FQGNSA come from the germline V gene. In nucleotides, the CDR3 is TGTGCCGTACCTACGGCCTGGGACAGGGCGCTTAGGACTAATGAAAAACTGTTTTTT. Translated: CAVPTAWDRALRTNEKLFF.

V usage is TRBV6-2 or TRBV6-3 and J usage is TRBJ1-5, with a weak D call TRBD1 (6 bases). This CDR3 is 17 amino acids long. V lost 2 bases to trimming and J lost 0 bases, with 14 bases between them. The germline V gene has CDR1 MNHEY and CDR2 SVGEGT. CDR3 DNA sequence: TGTGCCAGCAGTTACCGAGCGACAGGCTATAGCAATCAGCCCCAGCATTTT. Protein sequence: CASSYRATGYSNQPQHF.

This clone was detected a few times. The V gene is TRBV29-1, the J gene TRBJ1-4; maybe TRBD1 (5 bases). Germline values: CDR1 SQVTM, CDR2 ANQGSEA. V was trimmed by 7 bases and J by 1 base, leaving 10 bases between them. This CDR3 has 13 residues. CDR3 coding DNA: TGCAGCGCTACAGGCAGAACTAATGAAAAACTGTTTTTT. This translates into CSATGRTNEKLFF.

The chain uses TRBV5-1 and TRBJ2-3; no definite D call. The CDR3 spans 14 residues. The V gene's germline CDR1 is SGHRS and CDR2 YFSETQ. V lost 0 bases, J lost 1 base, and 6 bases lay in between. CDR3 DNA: TGCGCCAGCAGCTTGGTGGCGGGCACAGATACGCAGTATTTT. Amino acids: CASSLVAGTDTQYF.

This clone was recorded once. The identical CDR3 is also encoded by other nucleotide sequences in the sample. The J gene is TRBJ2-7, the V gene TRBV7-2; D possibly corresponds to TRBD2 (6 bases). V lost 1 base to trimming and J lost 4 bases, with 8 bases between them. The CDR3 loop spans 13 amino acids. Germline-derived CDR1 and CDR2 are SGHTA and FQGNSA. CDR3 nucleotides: TGTGCCAGCAGCTTAGGGCGGGATTACGAGCAGTACTTC. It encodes CASSLGRDYEQYF.

The CDR3 nucleotides read TGTGCCAGCAAATTAGGACAGCGTAATGAAAAACTGTTTTTT. This encodes CASKLGQRNEKLFF. V is TRBV6-6 and J is TRBJ1-4; tentative D call: TRBD1 (6 bases). V lost 7 bases and J 4 bases, leaving 13 bases between the germline ends. The germline V gene has CDR1 MNHNY and CDR2 SVGAGI (reference sequence). There are 14 residues in the CDR3.

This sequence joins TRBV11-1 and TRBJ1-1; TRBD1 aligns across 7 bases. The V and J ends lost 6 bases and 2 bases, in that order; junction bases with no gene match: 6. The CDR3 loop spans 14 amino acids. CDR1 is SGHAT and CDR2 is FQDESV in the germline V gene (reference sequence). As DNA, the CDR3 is TGTGCCAGCAGTCCGGACAGGAGCAACACTGAAGCTTTCTTT. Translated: CASSPDRSNTEAFF.

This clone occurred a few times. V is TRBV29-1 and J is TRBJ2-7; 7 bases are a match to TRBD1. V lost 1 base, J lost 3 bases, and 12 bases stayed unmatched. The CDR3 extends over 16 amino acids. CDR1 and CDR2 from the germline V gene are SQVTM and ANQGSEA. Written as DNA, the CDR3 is TGCAGCGTTGAAGGTATTCGGACAGGATCCATCTACGAGCAGTACTTC. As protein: CSVEGIRTGSIYEQYF.

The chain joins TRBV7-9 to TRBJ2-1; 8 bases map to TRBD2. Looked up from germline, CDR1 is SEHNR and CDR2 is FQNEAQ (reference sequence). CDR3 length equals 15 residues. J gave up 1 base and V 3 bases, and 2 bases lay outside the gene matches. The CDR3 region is CASSFPGGSYNEQFF. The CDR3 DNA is TGTGCCAGCAGCTTTCCGGGAGGGTCCTACAATGAGCAGTTCTTC.

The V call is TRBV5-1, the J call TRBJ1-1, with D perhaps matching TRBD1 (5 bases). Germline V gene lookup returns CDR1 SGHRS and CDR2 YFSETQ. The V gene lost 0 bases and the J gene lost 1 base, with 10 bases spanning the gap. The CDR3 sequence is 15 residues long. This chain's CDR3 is CASSLARTPNTEAFF. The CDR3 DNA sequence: TGCGCCAGCAGCTTGGCACGGACACCGAACACTGAAGCTTTCTTT.

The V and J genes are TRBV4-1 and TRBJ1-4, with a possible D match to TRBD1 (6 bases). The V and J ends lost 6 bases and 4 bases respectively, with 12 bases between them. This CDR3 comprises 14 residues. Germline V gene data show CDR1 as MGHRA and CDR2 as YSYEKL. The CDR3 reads CASSLGQINEKLFF. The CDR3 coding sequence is TGCGCCAGCAGTCTCGGACAGATTAATGAAAAACTGTTTTTT.

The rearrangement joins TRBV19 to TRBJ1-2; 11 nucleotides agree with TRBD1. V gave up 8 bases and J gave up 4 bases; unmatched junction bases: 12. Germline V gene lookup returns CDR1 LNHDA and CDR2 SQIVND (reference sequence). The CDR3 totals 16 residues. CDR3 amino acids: CASFSPWTGGIYGYTF. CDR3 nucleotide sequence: TGTGCCAGTTTTTCCCCGTGGACAGGGGGCATCTATGGCTACACCTTC. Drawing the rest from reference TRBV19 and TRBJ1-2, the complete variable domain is DGGITQSPKYLFRKEGQNVTLSCEQNLNHDAMYWYRQDPGQGLRLIYYSQIVNDFQKGDIAEGYSVSREKKESFPLTVTSAQKNPTAFYLCASFSPWTGGIYGYTFGSGTRLTVV.

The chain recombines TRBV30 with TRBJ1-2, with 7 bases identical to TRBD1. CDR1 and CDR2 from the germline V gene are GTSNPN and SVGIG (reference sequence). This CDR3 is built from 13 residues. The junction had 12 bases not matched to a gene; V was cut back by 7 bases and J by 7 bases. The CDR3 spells CAFGTEMFSGYTF. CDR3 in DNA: TGTGCCTTCGGGACAGAAATGTTCTCTGGCTACACCTTC.

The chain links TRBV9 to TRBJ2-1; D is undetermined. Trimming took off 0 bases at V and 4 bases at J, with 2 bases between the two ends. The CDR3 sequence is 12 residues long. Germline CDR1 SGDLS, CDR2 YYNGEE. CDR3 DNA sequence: TGTGCCAGCAGCGTAGTATACAATGAGCAGTTCTTC. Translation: CASSVVYNEQFF.

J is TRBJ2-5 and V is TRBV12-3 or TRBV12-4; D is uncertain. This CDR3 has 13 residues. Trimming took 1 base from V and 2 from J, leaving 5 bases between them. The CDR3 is CASSLDMQETQYF. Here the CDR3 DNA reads TGTGCCAGCAGTTTAGACATGCAAGAGACCCAGTACTTC.

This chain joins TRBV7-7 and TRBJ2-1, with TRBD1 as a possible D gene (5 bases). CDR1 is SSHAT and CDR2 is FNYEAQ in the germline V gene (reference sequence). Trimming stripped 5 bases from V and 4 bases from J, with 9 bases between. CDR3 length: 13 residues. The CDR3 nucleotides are TGTGCCAGCAGCACTGGACAATACAATGAGCAGTTCTTC. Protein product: CASSTGQYNEQFF.